This T cell receptor (beta chain) derives from a study of T cell repertoires in cytomegalovirus infection. The wider study: Recently identified HLA-C-restricted and well-studied HLA-B-restricted CMV epitopes were used. It can be stated that public TCR beta signatures indicated CMV infection as well as a matching HLA type.

Study-level findings and limits: The ex vivo response was dominated by HLA-C-restricted CMV-specific TCR beta clonotypes. Using cumulative public TCR beta family frequency, the authors identified those who carried CMV together with the relevant HLA.

Germline V gene sequence: CDR1 SGHKS, CDR2 YYEKEE (reference sequence). CDR3 length: 13 residues. V was cut by 0 bases and J by 4 bases, with 7 bases left in between. On this clonotype itself: Its matching antigen is unknown.

TCRdb redid the calling of the reads with MiXCR, one entry per CDR3 protein. The table lists about half a million distinct CDR3 sequences, roughly 43% of them singletons. V and J are TRBV5-5 and TRBJ1-1; no reliable D call. Sequencing was performed on cultured PBMCs, taken from culture after CMV antigen stimulation. This receptor was taken from a human donor in good health (CMV status not recorded). Some clones in this sample may be carry-over from other donors' samples. DNA of the CDR3: TGTGCCAGCAGCTTGGAAGTGGCCACTGAAGCTTTCTTT. Its translation is CASSLEVATEAFF.